This TCR beta chain originates from a study of response to subunit inactivated influenza vaccine. The CDR3 extends over 15 amino acids. Per germline, CDR1 DFQATT and CDR2 SNEGSKA (reference sequence). V shed 3 bases and J 7 bases; nucleotides not matched to a gene: 11. TCRdb called the RT-PCR reads again in MiXCR, with one record for every CDR3 protein. The table includes more than 400,000 distinct CDR3 sequences, approximately 11% detected once. Turning to this clonotype: Its antigen is undetermined.

Study-level results: Each seasonal influenza vaccination, the authors suggested, recruits few new T cells.

The sample was PBMCs from blood, taken roughly 48 days after vaccination. The chain links TRBV20-1 to TRBJ2-1; 8 bases align to TRBD2. The source is a man aged 45 to 65 who received an inactivated influenza vaccine. CDR3 DNA: TGCAGTGCTAGCCACCCGGGGGGGCCGGCGAATGAGCAGTTCTTC. This translates into CSASHPGGPANEQFF.